This TCR beta chain was recorded in a study of cytomegalovirus exposure and HLA in healthy donors. Study background: In an early release, HLA-typed donors contributed about 80 million unique TCR sequences. Regarding the study as a whole: Associated with HLA alleles at 0.05 false discovery rate in a later analysis were around 15,000 TCR beta sequences. Many donors carried some public TCRs, although rarity characterized most TCR sequences.

CDR1 and CDR2 (germline): SGHRS, YFSETQ. The length of the CDR3 is 14 residues. Trimming took off 3 bases at V and 8 bases at J, with 14 bases between the two ends. In this sample, this clone turned up a few times. Its antigen remains unidentified. PCR was performed using 60 Vbeta and 13 Jbeta primers. Here immunoSEQ multiplex PCR was the method, and the copy in TCRdb shows in-frame clones only, minus some. The sample has 70,000 to 90,000 clones; roughly four fifths are singletons. The genes are TRBV5-1 and TRBJ1-4; weak D call: TRBD1 (6 bases). The clonotype was recovered from a male donor in good health and CMV-seropositive. Sequenced input: PBMCs. CDR3 DNA sequence: TGCGCCAGCAGCTCACAGGGTCTGCGGGAAAAACTGTTTTTT. It translates to CASSSQGLREKLFF.